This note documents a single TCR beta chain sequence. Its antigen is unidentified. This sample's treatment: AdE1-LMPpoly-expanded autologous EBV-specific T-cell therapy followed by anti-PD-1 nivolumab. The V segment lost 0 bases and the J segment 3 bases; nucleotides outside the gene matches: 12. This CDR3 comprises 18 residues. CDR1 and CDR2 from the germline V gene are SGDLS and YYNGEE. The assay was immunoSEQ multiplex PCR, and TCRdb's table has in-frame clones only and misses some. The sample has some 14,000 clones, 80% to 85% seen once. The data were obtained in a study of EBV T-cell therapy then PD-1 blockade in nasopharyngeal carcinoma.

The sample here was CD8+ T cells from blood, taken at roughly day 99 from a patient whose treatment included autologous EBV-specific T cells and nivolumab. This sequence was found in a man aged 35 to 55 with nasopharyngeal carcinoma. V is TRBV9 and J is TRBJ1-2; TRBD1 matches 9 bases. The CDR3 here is CASSVGSPRTGDDYGYTF. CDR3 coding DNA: TGTGCCAGCAGCGTAGGTAGCCCCCGGACAGGGGATGACTATGGCTACACCTTC.